The T cell receptor beta chain described here comes from a study of cytotoxic CD8 clonotypes in ibrutinib-treated CLL. As for the study in general: Responses comprised 24 partial and 2 complete; at median about 68 months, roughly 14 remained remitted and roughly 12 progressed.

Sequencing used immunoSEQ multiplex PCR; TCRdb keeps in-frame clones, though not all of them. The sample comprises about 160,000 clones, approximately 84% of which are singletons, and about 4.5% rests with the top ten. The V gene end was trimmed by 0 bases and the J gene end by 3 bases; junction bases not matched to a gene: 4. Germline V CDR1 and CDR2: LGHNA, YNFKEQ. The CDR3 sequence is 17 residues long. The receptor comes from a human donor with chronic lymphocytic leukemia. This chain links TRBV4-2 with TRBJ2-5, with 13 positions matching TRBD2. The sample in question was PBMCs, obtained after 24 months of ibrutinib treatment. DNA of the CDR3: TGTGCCAGCAGCCAAGAAGGTGGACTAGCGGGAGAAGAGACCCAGTACTTC. Its translation: CASSQEGGLAGEETQYF.